The TCR beta chain under discussion was sequenced for a study of resident and recirculating memory T cells in vitiligo. As for the study in general: Each patient gave two lesional and two nonlesional epidermal shave biopsies, plus PBMCs. Study-wide results and caveats: Clonality differed among vitiligo lesions, with no unique dominant clone.

The CDR3 covers 14 residues. The ends lost 3 bases at V and 5 bases at J; junction bases unmatched: 2. CDR1 is SGHAT and CDR2 is FQDESV in the germline V gene (reference sequence). On this clone: Its antigen is currently unknown.

Stable vitiligo meant no lesion change over the previous 6 months. Patients had received no treatment within the previous three months. Here immunoSEQ multiplex PCR was the method, and the copy in TCRdb shows in-frame clones only, minus some. The sample lists 70,000 to 75,000 clones; about nine tenths were seen once. This sequence joins TRBV11-1 and TRBJ2-5; 11 bases match TRBD2. The clonotype comes from a male donor with vitiligo. Material: blood. The CDR3 region is CASSFVAGGETQYF. The CDR3 region has the DNA TGTGCCAGCAGCTTCGTAGCGGGGGGGGAGACCCAGTACTTC.